The T cell receptor (beta chain) described here comes from a study of OX40 agonist ivuxolimab in advanced cancers. Whole-study context: Patients were dosed intravenously with ivuxolimab at 0.01 to 10 mg/kg every 2 weeks.

V shed 5 bases and J 3 bases; nucleotides not matched to a gene: 7. From germline, CDR1 is SGHRS and CDR2 YFSETQ. CDR3 length: 15 residues. Here immunoSEQ multiplex PCR was the method, and the copy in TCRdb shows in-frame clones only, minus some. The top ten hold approximately 6.5% of the sample, which has tens of thousands of clones, approximately 91% seen once. Sequences were derived from CD4+ or CD8+ T cells sorted from blood, sampled in a trial of the OX40 agonist ivuxolimab. The TCR originated in an adult with an advanced solid tumor such as melanoma, head and neck, liver or kidney cancer. V gene TRBV5-1 combines with J gene TRBJ1-4; 7 positions match TRBD1. The CDR3 DNA reads as TGCGCCAGCAGTCCCACCGGGACAGCTAATGAAAAACTGTTTTTT. This codes for CASSPTGTANEKLFF.